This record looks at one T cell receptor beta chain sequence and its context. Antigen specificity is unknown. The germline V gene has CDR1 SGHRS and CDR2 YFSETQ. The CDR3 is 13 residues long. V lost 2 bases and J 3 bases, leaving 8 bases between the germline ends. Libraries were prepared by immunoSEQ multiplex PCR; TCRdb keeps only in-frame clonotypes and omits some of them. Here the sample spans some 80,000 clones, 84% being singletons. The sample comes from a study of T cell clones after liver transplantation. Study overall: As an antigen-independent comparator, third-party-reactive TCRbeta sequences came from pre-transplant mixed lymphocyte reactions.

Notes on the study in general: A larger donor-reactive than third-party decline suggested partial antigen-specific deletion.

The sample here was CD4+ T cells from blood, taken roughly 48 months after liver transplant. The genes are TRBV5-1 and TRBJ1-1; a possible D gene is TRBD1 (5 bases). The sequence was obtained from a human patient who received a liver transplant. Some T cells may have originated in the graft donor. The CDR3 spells CASSFGGDTEAFF. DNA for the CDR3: TGCGCCAGCAGCTTTGGGGGGGACACTGAAGCTTTCTTT.